The present entry profiles one T cell receptor beta chain with its context. Its antigen remains undetermined. The input lacks base qualities; no much larger clone sits a single base away. The library was produced with the immunoSEQ multiplex PCR assay. Genomic DNA extraction, TRB sequencing and normalization were performed by Adaptive Biotechnologies (Seattle, WA). Per the original workflow: Clonality was calculated as one minus the Shannon entropy of productive TRB sequences, normalized by log2 of unique productive sequences. KLL-specific clonotypes in tumors were identified by matching TCRbeta CDR3 amino acid sequences to those from the tetramer-sorted sample of each patient. What TCRdb holds here is the immuneACCESS table cut down to in-frame rearrangements. Part of the clones is not present; checked against another copy, under half of the missing clones reflect an unresolved V gene, and the others are unexplained. Clone size and the V and J calls come from that table; the DNA yielded D and trimming. The sample yields over 20,000 clones; about 85% were counted once. Around 2.8% of the sample goes to the ten largest clones.

Robust positive staining for Merkel cell polyomavirus Large T antigen was observed by immunohistochemistry in the tumors of all patients. Roughly twelve Merkel cell carcinoma patients were included, each with robust KLL-tetramer+ populations (above 0.04% of CD8+ T cells) in blood and/or cultured TIL. All patients were identified as Caucasian, and a median age of roughly 60 years (range roughly 50 to 77 years) was recorded. Lymph node tumors were analyzed for patients with unknown primaries who presented with nodal disease, or when there was not enough primary tissue. The CDR3 holds 12 amino acids from the cysteine to the phenylalanine. The DNA shown is the 36-base CDR3, in frame from base 1. Relative to germline, V is 2 bases shorter and J is 5 bases shorter, with 6 bases between their ends. The germline V gene provides CDR1 MDHEN and CDR2 SYDVKM. The data originate from a study of tumor-infiltrating T cells and Merkel cell polyomavirus (dated by TCRdb to about 2017). As for the study more broadly: CD8+ T cells specific for the Merkel cell polyomavirus KLL epitope were examined in Merkel cell carcinoma patients. Patient treatments varied, were not standardized, and included chemotherapy, radiation and immunotherapies. Disease stage at presentation varied among the patients, and patient follow-up lasted a median of approximately 2.5 years, ranging from 1.1 to 6.0 years. TRB sequencing was performed on KLL-tetramer-sorted cells from blood or tumor-infiltrating lymphocytes in 14 to 15 samples, as well as on approximately twelve matched whole-tumor samples. Most whole-tumor samples were obtained as 25-micron curls cut from formalin-fixed, paraffin-embedded tissue blocks. Across the study, one tumor sample was obtained as a frozen nodal tumor digest and one as a flash-frozen core biopsy of a metastasis.

Findings and caveats that apply to the study as a whole: Because the study covered only a single viral epitope, T cells targeting other Merkel cell polyomavirus epitopes were not captured. A significant MCC-specific survival advantage (P = 0.0051) was associated with tumors having more unique KLL-specific clonotypes (5-108 vs 0-3). The small sample size of the study (n of about 13 patients) is recognized as a limitation. A higher fraction of KLL-specific T cells within tumors (1.9-18% versus roughly 0-0.14%) was associated with significantly better MCC-specific survival. KLL-specific TRB repertoires were diverse and mostly private, with just one public clonotype, shared by two patients, among almost 400 unique sequences.

This TCR came from a middle-aged man with Merkel cell carcinoma. The chain couples TRBV28 to TRBJ1-2, with TRBD1 tentatively as D gene (5 bases match). Sequencing input: lymph node tissue. The bases are TGTGCCAGCAGTTTACGGGGGTATGGCTACACCTTC. Its amino acids are CASSLRGYGYTF.